This T cell receptor beta chain was recorded in a study of OX40 agonist ivuxolimab in advanced cancers. General study findings and limits: Clonal expansion by week 6 occurred in CD4+ and CD8+ blood T cells (at 0.1 to 3.0 mg/kg). Still undetermined is the antigen specificity of the expanded peripheral T cells.

The repertoire was sequenced with immunoSEQ multiplex PCR; TCRdb's copy has only in-frame clones and lacks some. The sample carries some 94,000 clones, more than 90% recorded once. Notes on this clone: Its antigen remains unidentified.

J was trimmed by 6 bases and V by 3 bases; bases with no gene match: 4. Germline V gene sequence: CDR1 MNHEY, CDR2 SMNVEV (reference sequence). CDR3 length equals 13 residues. This specimen consisted of CD4+ or CD8+ T cells sorted from blood, obtained in a trial of the OX40 agonist ivuxolimab. The chain links TRBV27 to TRBJ1-2; TRBD1 agrees at 7 bases. This clonotype was obtained from an adult with an advanced solid tumor such as melanoma, head and neck, liver or kidney cancer. Written as DNA, the CDR3 is TGTGCCAGCAGTTTTACAGGGGTAGATGGCTACACCTTC. Amino acids: CASSFTGVDGYTF.